This entry lists 27 T cell receptor beta chains sequenced from one sample in a study of cytomegalovirus exposure and HLA in healthy donors. This PCR relied on a set of 60 Vbeta primers and 13 Jbeta primers. TCRdb keeps only in-frame clones here, not all; method: immunoSEQ multiplex PCR. The data hold over 85,000 clones, with 7.6% observed a single time. The material sequenced was PBMCs. The receptors were gathered from a man between 45 and 60 years old in good health and CMV-seronegative.

V usage is TRBV2 and J usage is TRBJ1-1; possibly TRBD1 for D (6 bases). The CDR3 loop spans 14 amino acids. V shed 11 bases and J shed 1 base, with 17 bases lying between them. Per germline, CDR1 SNHLY and CDR2 FYNNEI. The CDR3 sequence: CAGGAEGENTEAFF. In DNA form, the CDR3 reads TGTGCCGGGGGGGCGGAGGGAGAGAACACTGAAGCTTTCTTT.

The sample holds a few counts of this clone. V usage is TRBV19 and J usage is TRBJ1-6; 8 nucleotides agree with TRBD1. This CDR3 is built from 15 residues. CDR1 is LNHDA, CDR2 SQIVND, per germline (reference sequence). V was pared by 3 bases and J by 11 bases, with 9 bases of the junction left unmatched. CDR3 amino acids: CASSIGATGGAPLHF. In DNA, the CDR3 is TGTGCCAGTAGTATCGGCGCCACAGGGGGTGCACCCCTCCACTTT.

This clone has more than one count but fewer than ten. The junction differs from germline at one of its ends, possibly a read error. Other DNA sequences from this sample encode an identical CDR3 as well. The chain links TRBV28 to TRBJ1-4, with 9 bases matching TRBD1. This CDR3 has 13 residues. Germline V gene lookup returns CDR1 MDHEN and CDR2 SYDVKM. The CDR3 sequence: CASRGQGGEKLFF. CDR3 DNA: TGTGCTAGCAGGGGACAGGGTGGCGAAAAACTGTTTTTT.

This clone has only a few counts. V usage is TRBV18 and J usage is TRBJ1-5, with a possible D match to TRBD1 (6 bases). In germline, CDR1 is KGHSH, CDR2 LQKENI. The CDR3 contains 16 residues. Trimming cost V 1 base and J 4 bases, with 14 bases left between them. CDR3 residues: CASSPREGGGNQPQHF. The CDR3 nucleotides are TGTGCCAGCTCACCACGGGAAGGGGGGGGGAATCAGCCCCAGCATTTT.

J is TRBJ2-4 and V is TRBV18; the match to TRBD2 covers 7 bases. The CDR3 totals 14 residues. Germline V gene data show CDR1 as KGHSH and CDR2 as LQKENI. Trimming removed 3 bases from V and 8 bases from J; junction bases left unmatched: 7. DNA of the CDR3: TGTGCCAGCTCACCGCGTTTGGGGGGGGACATTCAGTACTTC. It is translated as CASSPRLGGDIQYF.

In nucleotides, the CDR3 is TGTGCCAGCAGACCCTTACACAGGGAGTCCTACAATGAGCAGTTCTTC. Protein: CASRPLHRESYNEQFF. The J gene is TRBJ2-1, the V gene TRBV7-8, with a weak D call TRBD1 (6 bases). The length of the CDR3 is 16 residues. V dropped 6 bases and J dropped 1 base, with 16 bases sitting between them. The germline CDR1 and CDR2 sequences are SGHVS and FQNEAQ.

This chain links TRBV27 with TRBJ1-5, with D unresolved. This CDR3 is 13 amino acids long. CDR1 is MNHEY and CDR2 is SMNVEV in the germline V gene (reference sequence). V lost 6 bases and J 0 bases, leaving 6 bases between the germline ends. CDR3 DNA: TGTGCCAGCAGCCGAGTTAGCAATCAGCCCCAGCATTTT. It translates to CASSRVSNQPQHF.

The V call is TRBV6-1, the J call TRBJ2-2; no clear D gene. The ends were cut back, 1 base at V and 1 base at J, with 7 bases in the middle. The CDR3 runs to 15 residues. Germline CDR1 and CDR2: MNHNS and SASEGT. The CDR3 DNA sequence: TGTGCCAGCAGTGAAGGAAGACAGAACACCGGGGAGCTGTTTTTT. Translating it yields CASSEGRQNTGELFF.

A note on this clone: Different DNA sequences within this sample yield the same CDR3. The genes are TRBV5-1 and TRBJ1-4, with unresolved D. The CDR3 is made up of 14 amino acids. The germline V and J ends were trimmed by 0 bases and 3 bases, with 6 bases remaining between them. CDR1 is SGHRS, CDR2 YFSETQ, per germline. The CDR3 sequence: CASSLGGANEKLFF. CDR3 nucleotide sequence: TGCGCCAGCAGCTTGGGCGGAGCTAATGAAAAACTGTTTTTT.

The chain links TRBV6-5 to TRBJ1-2, with D possibly being TRBD1 (6 bases). The CDR3 covers 15 residues. CDR1 is MNHEY and CDR2 is SVGAGI in the germline V gene. Between the trimmed V and J ends, which lost 0 bases and 3 bases, there was a span of 11 bases. CDR3 bases: TGTGCCAGCAGTTACTCGGTGGGGGCGTACTATGGCTACACCTTC. This gives the protein CASSYSVGAYYGYTF.

The table lists this clone with a few counts. The gene calls are TRBV6-1 and TRBJ1-5; D might be TRBD1 (6 bases). Trimming shortened V by 0 bases and J by 5 bases, and 14 bases separated the two germline ends. Germline V gene sequence: CDR1 MNHNS, CDR2 SASEGT. The length of the CDR3 is 16 residues. CDR3 sequence: CASSEARQGSYQPQHF. The CDR3 nucleotides read TGTGCCAGCAGTGAAGCGCGGCAGGGGTCGTATCAGCCCCAGCATTTT.

This clone was counted between two and nine times. Written as DNA, the CDR3 is TGTGCCAGCACCCAGAGGGGGGGGTACAATCAGCCCCAGCATTTT. This sequence encodes CASTQRGGYNQPQHF. V is TRBV28 and J is TRBJ1-5; maybe TRBD1 (6 bases). The germline CDR1 and CDR2 sequences are MDHEN and SYDVKM. The CDR3 consists of 15 residues. Trimming left V 7 bases short and J 3 bases short, with 16 bases between.

There are a few counts of this clone. This chain joins TRBV10-3 and TRBJ2-7; 8 bases agree with TRBD1. The CDR3 has 15 amino acids. With 0 bases clipped from V and 2 bases from J, the junction kept 3 bases outside the gene matches. CDR1 and CDR2 (germline): ENHRY, SYGVKD. CDR3 region: CAISESGQGAYEQYF. CDR3 sequence (DNA): TGTGCCATCAGTGAGTCAGGACAGGGTGCCTACGAGCAGTACTTC.

The CDR3 region has the DNA TGTGCCAGCAGTGAAGCATGGATGGAGGCCCAGTACTTC. Translation: CASSEAWMEAQYF. The rearrangement links TRBV6-5 to TRBJ2-5; perhaps TRBD2 as D (5 bases). The CDR3 length is 13 residues. Trimming shortened V by 5 bases and J by 9 bases, and 16 bases separated the two germline ends. The V gene's germline CDR1 is MNHEY and CDR2 SVGAGI.

A few counts support this clone. The V and J genes are TRBV29-1 and TRBJ1-1, with 9 nucleotides matching TRBD1. J was trimmed by 3 bases and V by 7 bases; bases with no gene match: 6. CDR3 length: 13 residues. CDR1 is SQVTM and CDR2 is ANQGSEA in the germline V gene. CDR3 sequence (DNA): TGCAGCGCCCACAGGGGGCCGGACACTGAAGCTTTCTTT. Protein product: CSAHRGPDTEAFF.

V and J are TRBV5-6 and TRBJ2-1, with D uncertain. Trimming removed 0 bases at V and 6 bases at J, with 13 bases between. Germline V CDR1 and CDR2: SGHDT, YYEEEE. This CDR3 has 15 residues. CDR3 protein: CASSLVFPSSNEQFF. DNA for the CDR3: TGTGCCAGCAGCTTGGTCTTCCCTAGTTCCAATGAGCAGTTCTTC.

This clone has only a few counts. V is TRBV27 and J is TRBJ2-1, with 10 bases identical to TRBD2. Trimming cost V 3 bases and J 5 bases; bases outside gene matches: 4. This CDR3 is 15 amino acids long. CDR1 and CDR2 from the germline V gene are MNHEY and SMNVEV (reference sequence). The CDR3 nucleotides are TGTGCCAGCAGTTTCCGGACTAGCGGAAACAATGAGCAGTTCTTC. It translates to CASSFRTSGNNEQFF.

There are a few counts of this clone. One junction end disagrees with the germline gene, perhaps due to a read error. CDR3 DNA: TGTGCCAGCCGTGACGGGTCTGGAAACACCATATATTTT. Translated, it gives CASRDGSGNTIYF. V usage is TRBV2 and J usage is TRBJ1-3; D is undetermined. This CDR3 is built from 13 residues. Germline values: CDR1 SNHLY, CDR2 FYNNEI.

The gene calls are TRBV15 and TRBJ2-3; 10 bases are a match to TRBD2. Germline CDR1 is LNHNV and CDR2 is YYDKDF (reference sequence). The CDR3 is made up of 16 amino acids. The V and J ends lost 5 bases and 5 bases, in that order; junction bases with no gene match: 10. CDR3 DNA sequence: TGTGCCACCAGCGGGAGAGCGGGGGGGCCGGTAGATACGCAGTATTTT. It translates to CATSGRAGGPVDTQYF.

The rearrangement joins TRBV19 to TRBJ2-5, with D maybe TRBD2 (6 bases). This CDR3 comprises 13 residues. Germline values: CDR1 LNHDA, CDR2 SQIVND (reference sequence). V was pared by 3 bases and J by 3 bases, with 8 bases between. In nucleotides, the CDR3 is TGTGCCAGTAGTATCGGGAGTAAAGAGACCCAGTACTTC. As protein: CASSIGSKETQYF.

A few counts support this clone. This sequence joins TRBV9 and TRBJ2-7; D is ambiguous. The CDR3 spans 13 residues. Germline CDR1 is SGDLS and CDR2 is YYNGEE. V was cut by 0 bases and J by 2 bases, with 6 bases left in between. The CDR3 protein is CASSVGTAYEQYF. The CDR3 nucleotides read TGTGCCAGCAGCGTAGGCACAGCCTACGAGCAGTACTTC.

This chain uses TRBV29-1 with TRBJ2-1; D ambiguous. Germline values: CDR1 SQVTM, CDR2 ANQGSEA. The V gene lost 5 bases and the J gene lost 7 bases, with 12 bases spanning the gap. The CDR3 extends over 12 amino acids. CDR3 nucleotides: TGCAGCGTTATTCCATTTGAGAATGAGCAGTTCTTC. Translating it yields CSVIPFENEQFF.

V is TRBV18 and J is TRBJ2-5; unclear D gene. The CDR3 consists of 13 residues. Germline CDR1 reads KGHSH; CDR2 reads LQKENI. Trimming removed 0 bases at V and 3 bases at J, with 5 bases between. CDR3 coding DNA: TGTGCCAGCTCACCACCGGCCGAAGAGACCCAGTACTTC. It specifies CASSPPAEETQYF.

This clone was seen a few times. The gene calls are TRBV7-3 and TRBJ1-1; no definite D call. Trimming cost V 3 bases and J 4 bases, with 9 bases left between them. This CDR3 has 13 amino acids. Germline lookup yields CDR1 SGHTA and CDR2 FQGTGA. This CDR3 is CASSFSGSTEAFF. CDR3 DNA sequence: TGTGCCAGCAGCTTCTCGGGGAGCACTGAAGCTTTCTTT.

This chain links TRBV27 with TRBJ1-1, with D maybe TRBD1 (6 bases). The V end was cut by 6 bases, the J end by 2 bases, with 13 bases between. The CDR3 consists of 14 residues. The germline V gene has CDR1 MNHEY and CDR2 SMNVEV (reference sequence). CDR3 DNA: TGTGCCAGCAGGTACCGGGACACAAACACTGAAGCTTTCTTT. Residues: CASRYRDTNTEAFF.

The chain employs TRBV7-3 and TRBJ2-3; a possible D gene is TRBD2 (6 bases). The CDR3 is 15 amino acids. Between the trimmed V and J ends, which lost 5 bases and 2 bases, there was a span of 14 bases. Germline V gives CDR1 SGHTA, CDR2 FQGTGA. CDR3 residues: CASSHSGAYTDTQYF. CDR3 DNA sequence: TGTGCCAGCAGCCACTCGGGAGCTTACACAGATACGCAGTATTTT.

The rearrangement joins TRBV6-6 to TRBJ1-1; TRBD1 matches at 9 bases. The germline V gene encodes CDR1 MNHNY and CDR2 SVGAGI (reference sequence). There are 11 residues in the CDR3. The ends lost 5 bases at V and 11 bases at J; junction bases unmatched: 3. CDR3 protein: CASSTGTGAFF. The CDR3 region has the DNA TGTGCCAGCAGTACCGGGACAGGGGCTTTCTTT.